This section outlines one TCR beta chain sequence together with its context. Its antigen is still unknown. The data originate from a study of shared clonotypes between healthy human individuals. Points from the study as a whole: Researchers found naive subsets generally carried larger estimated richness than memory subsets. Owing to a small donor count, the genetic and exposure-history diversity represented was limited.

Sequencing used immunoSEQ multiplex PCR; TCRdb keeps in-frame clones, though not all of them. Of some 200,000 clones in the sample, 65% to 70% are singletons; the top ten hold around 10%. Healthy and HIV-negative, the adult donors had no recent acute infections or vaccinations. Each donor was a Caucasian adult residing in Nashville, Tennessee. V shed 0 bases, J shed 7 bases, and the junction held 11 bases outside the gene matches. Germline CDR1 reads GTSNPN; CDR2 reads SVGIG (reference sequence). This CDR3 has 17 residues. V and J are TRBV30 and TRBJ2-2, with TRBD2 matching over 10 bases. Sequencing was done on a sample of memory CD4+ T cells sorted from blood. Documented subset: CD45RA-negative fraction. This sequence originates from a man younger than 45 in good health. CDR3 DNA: TGTGCCTGGAGTGTATTATTTAGCGGGAGGCCGAACGGGGAGCTGTTTTTT. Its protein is CAWSVLFSGRPNGELFF.